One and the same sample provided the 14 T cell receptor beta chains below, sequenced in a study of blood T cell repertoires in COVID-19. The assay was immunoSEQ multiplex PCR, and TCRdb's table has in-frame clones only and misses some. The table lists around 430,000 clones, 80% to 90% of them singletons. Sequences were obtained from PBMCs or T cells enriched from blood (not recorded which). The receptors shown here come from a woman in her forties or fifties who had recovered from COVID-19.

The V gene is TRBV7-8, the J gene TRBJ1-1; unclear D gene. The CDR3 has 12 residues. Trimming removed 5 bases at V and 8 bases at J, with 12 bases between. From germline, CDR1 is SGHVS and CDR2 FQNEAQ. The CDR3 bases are TGTGCCAGCAGCCCAGACCAGGTCGAAGCTTTCTTT. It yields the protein CASSPDQVEAFF.

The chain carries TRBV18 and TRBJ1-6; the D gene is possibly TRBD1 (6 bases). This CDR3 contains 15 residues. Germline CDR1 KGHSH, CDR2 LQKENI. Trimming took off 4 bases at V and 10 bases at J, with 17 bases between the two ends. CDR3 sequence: CASSQDSLVVSPLHF. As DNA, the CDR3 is TGTGCCAGCTCACAGGACAGTTTGGTAGTCTCACCCCTCCACTTT.

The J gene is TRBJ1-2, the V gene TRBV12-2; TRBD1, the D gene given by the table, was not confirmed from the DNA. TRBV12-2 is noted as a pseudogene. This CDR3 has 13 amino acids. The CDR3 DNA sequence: TGTGCAAGTCGCTTAGAGGGGATCTATGGCTACACCTTC. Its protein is CASRLEGIYGYTF.

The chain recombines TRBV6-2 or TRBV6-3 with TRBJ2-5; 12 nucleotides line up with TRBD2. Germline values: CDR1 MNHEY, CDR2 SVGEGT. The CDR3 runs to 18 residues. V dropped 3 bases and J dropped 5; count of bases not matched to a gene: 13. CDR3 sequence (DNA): TGTGCCAGCAGTTATCTTCTTGGCCTAGCGGGGGGGGCGGAGACCCAGTACTTC. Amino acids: CASSYLLGLAGGAETQYF.

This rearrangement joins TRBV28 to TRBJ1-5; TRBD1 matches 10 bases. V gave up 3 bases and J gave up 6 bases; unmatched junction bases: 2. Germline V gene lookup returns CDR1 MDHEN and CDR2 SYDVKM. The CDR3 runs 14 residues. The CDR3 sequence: CASSLRQGAQPQHF. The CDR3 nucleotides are TGTGCCAGCAGTTTGAGACAGGGGGCTCAGCCCCAGCATTTT. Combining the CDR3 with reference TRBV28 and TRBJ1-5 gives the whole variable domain DVKVTQSSRYLVKRTGEKVFLECVQDMDHENMFWYRQDPGLGLRLIYFSYDVKMKEKGDIPEGYSVSREKKERFSLILESASTNQTSMYLCASSLRQGAQPQHFGDGTRLSIL.

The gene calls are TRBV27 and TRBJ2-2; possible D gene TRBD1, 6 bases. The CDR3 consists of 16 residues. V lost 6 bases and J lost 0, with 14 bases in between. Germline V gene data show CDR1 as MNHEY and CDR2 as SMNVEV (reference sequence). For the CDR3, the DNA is TGTGCCAGCAGGGGGGCAGGGGCCTCGAACACCGGGGAGCTGTTTTTT. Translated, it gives CASRGAGASNTGELFF.

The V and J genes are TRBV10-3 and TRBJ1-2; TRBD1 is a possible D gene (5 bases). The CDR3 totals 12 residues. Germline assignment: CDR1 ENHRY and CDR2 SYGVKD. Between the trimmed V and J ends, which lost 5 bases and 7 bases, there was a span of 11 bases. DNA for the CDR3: TGTGCCATCAGTCCCAGGGATACTGGCTACACCTTC. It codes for CAISPRDTGYTF.

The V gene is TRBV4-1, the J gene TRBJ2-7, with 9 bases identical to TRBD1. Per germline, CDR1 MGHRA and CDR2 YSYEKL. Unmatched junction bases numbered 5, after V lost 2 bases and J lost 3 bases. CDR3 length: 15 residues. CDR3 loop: CASSQPGQGLYEQYF. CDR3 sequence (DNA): TGCGCCAGCAGCCAACCGGGACAGGGACTCTACGAGCAGTACTTC.

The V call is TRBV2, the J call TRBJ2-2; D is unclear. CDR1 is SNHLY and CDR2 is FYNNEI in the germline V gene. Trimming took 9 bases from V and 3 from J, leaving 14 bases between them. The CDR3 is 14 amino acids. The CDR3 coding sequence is TGTGCCAGTAACCCTATTCTGGACACCGGGGAGCTGTTTTTT. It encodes CASNPILDTGELFF.

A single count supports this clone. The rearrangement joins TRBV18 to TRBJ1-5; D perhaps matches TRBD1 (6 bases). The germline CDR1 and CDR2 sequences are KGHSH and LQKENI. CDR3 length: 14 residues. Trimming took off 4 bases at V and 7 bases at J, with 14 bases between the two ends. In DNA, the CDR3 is TGTGCCAGCTCACAGGCAGGGGTAGGACAGCCCCAGCATTTT. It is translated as CASSQAGVGQPQHF. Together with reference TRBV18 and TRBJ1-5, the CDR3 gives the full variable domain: NAGVMQNPRHLVRRRGQEARLRCSPMKGHSHVYWYRQLPEEGLKFMVYLQKENIIDESGMPKERFSAEFPKEGPSILRIQQVVRGDSAAYFCASSQAGVGQPQHFGDGTRLSIL.

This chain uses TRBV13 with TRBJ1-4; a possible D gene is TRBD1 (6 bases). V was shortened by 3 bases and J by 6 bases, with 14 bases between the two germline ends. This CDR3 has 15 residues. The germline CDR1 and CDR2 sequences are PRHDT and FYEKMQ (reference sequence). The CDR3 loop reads CASSFTGNGDEKLFF. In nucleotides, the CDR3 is TGTGCCAGCAGCTTCACAGGGAACGGGGATGAAAAACTGTTTTTT.

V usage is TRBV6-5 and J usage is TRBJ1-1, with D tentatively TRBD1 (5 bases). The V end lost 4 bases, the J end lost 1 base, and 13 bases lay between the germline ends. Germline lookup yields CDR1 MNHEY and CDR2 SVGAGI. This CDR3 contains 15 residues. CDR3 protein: CASSSTGGRNTEAFF. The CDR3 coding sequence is TGTGCCAGCAGTTCAACGGGGGGAAGGAACACTGAAGCTTTCTTT.

Here the CDR3 reads CASSLVDRTNTEAFF. For the CDR3, the DNA is TGTGCCAGCAGCTTAGTAGACAGGACCAACACTGAAGCTTTCTTT. The genes are TRBV7-8 and TRBJ1-1; a possible D gene is TRBD1 (6 bases). The V gene lost 1 base and the J gene lost 2 bases, with 11 bases spanning the gap. Looked up from germline, CDR1 is SGHVS and CDR2 is FQNEAQ. This CDR3 region has 15 residues.

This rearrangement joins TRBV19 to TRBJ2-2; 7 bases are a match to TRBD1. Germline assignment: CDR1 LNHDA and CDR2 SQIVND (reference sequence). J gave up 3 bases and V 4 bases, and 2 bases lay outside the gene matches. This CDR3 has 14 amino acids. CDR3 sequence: CASSRQGDTGELFF. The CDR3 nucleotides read TGTGCCAGTAGTAGACAGGGAGACACCGGGGAGCTGTTTTTT.